These 25 T cell receptor beta chains share one sample of origin, sequenced in a study of shared clonotypes between healthy human individuals. Clones were sequenced by immunoSEQ multiplex PCR, and TCRdb holds only the in-frame ones, with some missing. Here the sample spans 2 million to 2.5 million clones, roughly 96% being singletons. The sequencing input was naive CD4+ T cells sorted from blood. Indicated subset: CD45RA+ positively selected. These receptors originate from a man aged 18 to 29 in good health.

The chain combines TRBV25-1 with TRBJ2-3; 8 bases align to TRBD2. There are 15 residues in the CDR3. Germline lookup yields CDR1 MGHDK and CDR2 SYGVNS. The trim removed 5 bases at V and 1 base at J, leaving 5 bases unmatched. CDR3 sequence (DNA): TGTGCCAGCAGTTCGGGGGGGGTTGGCACAGATACGCAGTATTTT. Protein product: CASSSGGVGTDTQYF.

The table lists this clone with a count of one. V gene TRBV28 combines with J gene TRBJ2-7; TRBD1 is a possible D gene (5 bases). There are 12 residues in the CDR3. CDR1 is MDHEN and CDR2 is SYDVKM in the germline V gene. With 8 bases removed from V and 1 base from J, the gap between germline ends came to 9 bases. CDR3 sequence: CASAGMSYEQYF. In DNA, the CDR3 is TGTGCCAGCGCAGGGATGTCCTACGAGCAGTACTTC.

This sequence joins TRBV10-3 and TRBJ1-1; no definite D call. CDR3 size: 13 residues. Trimming left V 6 bases short and J 2 bases short, with 10 bases between. In germline, CDR1 is ENHRY, CDR2 SYGVKD. The CDR3 DNA is TGTGCCATCAGCAAAAGTCCTAACACTGAAGCTTTCTTT. Amino acid sequence: CAISKSPNTEAFF.

This chain connects TRBV10-1 to TRBJ2-7, with D unclear. The CDR3 runs 11 residues. Trimming removed 4 bases at V and 10 bases at J, with 11 bases between. Germline CDR1 and CDR2: WNHNN and SYGVQD (reference sequence). The CDR3 sequence: CASSAGPLQYF. In DNA form, the CDR3 reads TGCGCCAGCAGTGCGGGTCCCCTTCAGTACTTC.

The rearrangement links TRBV2 to TRBJ2-7, with D maybe TRBD2 (5 bases). The length of the CDR3 is 13 residues. The germline V gene has CDR1 SNHLY and CDR2 FYNNEI. Trimming removed 6 bases from V and 6 bases from J, with 15 bases in between. The CDR3 sequence: CASRGDTPGEQYF. The DNA of the CDR3 is TGTGCCAGCAGGGGAGACACGCCCGGCGAGCAGTACTTC. The entire variable domain, with the rest obtained from reference TRBV2 and TRBJ2-7, is as follows: EPEVTQTPSHQVTQMGQEVILRCVPISNHLYFYWYRQILGQKVEFLVSFYNNEISEKSEIFDDQFSVERPDGSNFTLKIRSTKLEDSAMYFCASRGDTPGEQYFGPGTRLTVT.

Here the CDR3 DNA reads TGTGCCAGCAGGGGGGGCCGGGAAGGCACAGATACGCAGTATTTT. It specifies CASRGGREGTDTQYF. The chain recombines TRBV6-1 with TRBJ2-3; the D gene could be TRBD1 or TRBD2 (6 bases each). CDR3 length equals 15 residues. The germline CDR1 and CDR2 sequences are MNHNS and SASEGT. The germline V and J ends were trimmed by 6 bases and 1 base, with 14 bases remaining between them.

The sample holds one count of this clone. This chain connects TRBV19 to TRBJ1-2; TRBD1 aligns across 7 bases. Germline assignment: CDR1 LNHDA and CDR2 SQIVND (reference sequence). The V segment lost 4 bases and the J segment 2 bases; nucleotides outside the gene matches: 7. The CDR3 extends over 15 amino acids. The CDR3 DNA follows: TGTGCCAGTAGTACCCCCGGGACAGAGAACTATGGCTACACCTTC. Its translation is CASSTPGTENYGYTF.

This clone was seen just once. The sample carries other DNA sequences with the same CDR3. The chain has TRBV5-4 and TRBJ1-2; no reliable D call. Germline lookup yields CDR1 SGHNT and CDR2 YYREEE (reference sequence). There are 13 residues in the CDR3. Between the trimmed V and J ends, which lost 0 bases and 4 bases, there was a span of 7 bases. CDR3 DNA sequence: TGTGCCAGCAGCTTGGACGGAGGCTATGGCTACACCTTC. Protein product: CASSLDGGYGYTF. Complete variable domain (other parts from reference TRBV5-4 and TRBJ1-2): ETGVTQSPTHLIKTRGQQVTLRCSSQSGHNTVSWYQQALGQGPQFIFQYYREEENGRGNFPPRFSGLQFPNYSSELNVNALELDDSALYLCASSLDGGYGYTFGSGTRLTVV.

V is TRBV7-2 and J is TRBJ1-2, with TRBD1 matching 9 bases. The CDR3 has 15 amino acids. The V segment lost 5 bases and the J segment 4 bases; nucleotides outside the gene matches: 8. Per germline, CDR1 SGHTA and CDR2 FQGNSA. The DNA of the CDR3 is TGTGCCAGCAGCCCCGGACAGGGGAATAGCTATGGCTACACCTTC. This encodes CASSPGQGNSYGYTF.

In regard to this clone: The same CDR3 also results from other DNA sequences found in this sample. V usage is TRBV7-3 and J usage is TRBJ1-1; D not resolved. The germline gives CDR1 SGHTA, CDR2 FQGTGA. This CDR3 has 13 residues. V lost 1 base and J lost 1, with 4 bases in between. In DNA, the CDR3 is TGTGCCAGCAGCTTAAGACAGAACACTGAAGCTTTCTTT. Its protein product is CASSLRQNTEAFF.

The CDR3 is CASTTGEQPQHF. CDR3 DNA: TGTGCCAGCACGACAGGGGAACAGCCCCAGCATTTT. The chain carries TRBV2 and TRBJ1-5; 8 bases agree with TRBD1. The junction had 3 bases not matched to a gene; V was cut back by 7 bases and J by 7 bases. The CDR3 runs to 12 residues. Per the germline V gene, CDR1 is SNHLY and CDR2 is FYNNEI.

The chain has TRBV5-1 and TRBJ2-1; 10 bases fit TRBD2. The CDR3 runs 14 residues. Germline V gene data show CDR1 as SGHRS and CDR2 as YFSETQ. The V gene end was trimmed by 3 bases and the J gene end by 7 bases; junction bases not matched to a gene: 4. CDR3 DNA sequence: TGCGCCAGCAGCTGGACTAGCGGAACTAATGAGCAGTTCTTC. Its protein product is CASSWTSGTNEQFF. The full variable domain, completed using reference TRBV5-1 and TRBJ2-1, is KAGVTQTPRYLIKTRGQQVTLSCSPISGHRSVSWYQQTPGQGLQFLFEYFSETQRNKGNFPGRFSGRQFSNSRSEMNVSTLELGDSALYLCASSWTSGTNEQFFGPGTRLTVL.

J is TRBJ1-1 and V is TRBV7-2; D ambiguous. Germline CDR1 SGHTA, CDR2 FQGNSA. The length of the CDR3 is 14 residues. V was shortened by 1 base and J by 8 bases, with 14 bases between the two germline ends. CDR3 nucleotide sequence: TGTGCCAGCAGCTTAGAAGTCAGCACCCGCGAAGCTTTCTTT. Amino acid sequence: CASSLEVSTREAFF.

The chain combines TRBV13 with TRBJ2-1, with TRBD1 matching over 12 bases. The CDR3 length is 14 residues. The V gene's germline CDR1 is PRHDT and CDR2 FYEKMQ (reference sequence). The V gene end was trimmed by 5 bases and the J gene end by 16 bases; junction bases not matched to a gene: 12. DNA of the CDR3: TGTGCCAGCAGCCCCTACCCGAGGGACAGGGGGCTTTTCTTC. Protein: CASSPYPRDRGLFF.

This chain connects TRBV7-8 to TRBJ2-7; D is perhaps TRBD1 (8 bases). This CDR3 spans 15 amino acids. Germline-derived CDR1 and CDR2 are SGHVS and FQNEAQ. Trimming left V 5 bases short and J 2 bases short, with 16 bases between. The CDR3 here is CASSPAGDRTYEQYF. The CDR3 coding sequence is TGTGCCAGCAGCCCGGCGGGGGACAGGACCTACGAGCAGTACTTC.

Points on this clone: Other nucleotide sequences in the sample specify the same CDR3. V usage is TRBV29-1 and J usage is TRBJ1-1; 9 bases are a match to TRBD1. CDR1 and CDR2 from the germline V gene are SQVTM and ANQGSEA. J lost 1 base, V lost 6 bases, and 3 bases had no gene match. This CDR3 has 13 residues. CDR3 bases: TGCAGCGTAACGGGACAGGGGAACACTGAAGCTTTCTTT. This encodes CSVTGQGNTEAFF.

V is TRBV9 and J is TRBJ1-6; 9 nucleotides line up with TRBD1. The J segment lost 7 bases and the V segment lost 4 bases, leaving 3 bases of the junction unmatched. Germline lookup yields CDR1 SGDLS and CDR2 YYNGEE. The CDR3 spans 14 residues. CDR3 nucleotides: TGTGCCAGCAGCCCAGGGACAGGGAATTCACCCCTCCACTTT. This encodes CASSPGTGNSPLHF.

The gene calls are TRBV18 and TRBJ2-2; 7 bases agree with TRBD2. The CDR3 has 18 amino acids. With 3 bases clipped from V and 5 bases from J, the junction kept 15 bases outside the gene matches. Germline V CDR1 and CDR2: KGHSH, LQKENI. CDR3 protein: CASSPLLAASGGTGELFF. CDR3 nucleotides: TGTGCCAGCTCACCGCTGCTAGCGGCTTCAGGCGGGACCGGGGAGCTGTTTTTT.

This chain uses TRBV5-4 with TRBJ1-2; possible D gene TRBD1, 5 bases. V dropped 2 bases and J dropped 7 bases, with 15 bases sitting between them. This CDR3 spans 14 amino acids. Per the germline V gene, CDR1 is SGHNT and CDR2 is YYREEE (reference sequence). This CDR3 is CASSLGVTETGYTF. CDR3 bases: TGTGCCAGCAGCTTAGGGGTCACCGAGACTGGCTACACCTTC.

The rearrangement uses TRBV29-1 and TRBJ2-5, with D perhaps TRBD2 (7 bases). The germline gives CDR1 SQVTM, CDR2 ANQGSEA. Trimming removed 3 bases from V and 4 bases from J, with 12 bases in between. The CDR3 is 13 residues long. The CDR3 region is CSVDEGGPETQYF. CDR3 bases: TGCAGCGTTGATGAGGGGGGGCCAGAGACCCAGTACTTC.

The chain uses TRBV4-1 and TRBJ2-5, with 7 bases matching TRBD1. V trimming: 0 bases; J trimming: 2 bases; junction bases outside the gene matches: 6. Germline CDR1 and CDR2: MGHRA and YSYEKL. The CDR3 length is 16 residues. The CDR3 here is CASSQDRQGLQETQYF. In nucleotides, the CDR3 is TGCGCCAGCAGCCAAGATAGACAGGGCCTTCAAGAGACCCAGTACTTC.

This clone was observed a single time. The V call is TRBV7-9, the J call TRBJ2-5; D is perhaps TRBD2 (7 bases). CDR3 length: 13 amino acids. Per germline, CDR1 SEHNR and CDR2 FQNEAQ (reference sequence). The V end lost 6 bases, the J end lost 3 bases, and 11 bases lay between the germline ends. The CDR3 DNA sequence: TGTGCCAGCAGTCGCGGGGGCAAAGAGACCCAGTACTTC. Translation: CASSRGGKETQYF.

This chain joins TRBV7-8 and TRBJ2-1; a possible D gene is TRBD2 (5 bases). Germline assignment: CDR1 SGHVS and CDR2 FQNEAQ. The CDR3 has 16 residues. Trimming pared 0 bases from V and 6 bases from J, leaving 15 bases between. The CDR3 DNA reads TGTGCCAGCAGCTTAGCGAGGGCCAGTAGGCGCAATGAGCAGTTCTTC. Translated: CASSLARASRRNEQFF.

The rearrangement links TRBV4-2 to TRBJ2-7; D perhaps matches TRBD1 (7 bases). This CDR3 has 15 residues. Trimming cost V 1 base and J 3 bases, with 13 bases left between them. Germline V lookup: CDR1 LGHNA, CDR2 YNFKEQ. The CDR3 coding sequence is TGTGCCAGCAGCCAAGGAGGAGGGGGCTTCTACGAGCAGTACTTC. Its translation is CASSQGGGGFYEQYF.

V and J are TRBV6-1 and TRBJ2-5, with D unclear. The CDR3 runs to 12 residues. Per the germline V gene, CDR1 is MNHNS and CDR2 is SASEGT. V shed 3 bases and J shed 1 base, with 3 bases lying between them. In DNA, the CDR3 is TGTGCCAGCAGTGAGTTCCAAGAGACCCAGTACTTC. Its protein is CASSEFQETQYF.